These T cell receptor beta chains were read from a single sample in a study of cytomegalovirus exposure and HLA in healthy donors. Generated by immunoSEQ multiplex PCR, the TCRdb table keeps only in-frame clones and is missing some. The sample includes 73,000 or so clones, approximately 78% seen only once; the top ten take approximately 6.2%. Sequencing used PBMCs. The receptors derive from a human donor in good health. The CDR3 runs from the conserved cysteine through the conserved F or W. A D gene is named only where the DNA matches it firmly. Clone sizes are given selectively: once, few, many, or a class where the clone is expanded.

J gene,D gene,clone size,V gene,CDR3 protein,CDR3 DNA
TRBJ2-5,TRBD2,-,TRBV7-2,CASSLDTGTSGMGTQYF,TGTGCCAGCAGCTTAGACACCGGGACTAGTGGGATGGGGACCCAGTACTTC
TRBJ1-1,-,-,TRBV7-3,CASSLNGAGRVTEAFF,TGTGCCAGCAGCTTAAACGGGGCGGGGAGGGTCACTGAAGCTTTCTTT
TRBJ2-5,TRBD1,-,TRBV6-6,CASRDRVQETQYF,TGTGCCAGCAGAGACAGGGTCCAAGAGACCCAGTACTTC
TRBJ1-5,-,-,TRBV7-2,CASSRTNQPQHF,TGTGCCAGCAGCCGGACAAATCAGCCCCAGCATTTT
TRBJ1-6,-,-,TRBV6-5,CASSYQVDSPLHF,TGTGCCAGCAGTTACCAGGTCGATTCACCCCTCCACTTT
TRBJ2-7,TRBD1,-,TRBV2,CASKPTGTYEQYF,TGTGCCAGCAAGCCGACAGGGACCTACGAGCAGTACTTC
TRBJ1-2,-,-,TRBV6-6,CASSPGQTSDGYTF,TGTGCCAGCAGCCCCGGACAGACCTCTGATGGCTACACCTTC
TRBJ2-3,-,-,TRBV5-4,CASSLVGADTQYF,TGTGCCAGCAGCCTCGTCGGGGCAGATACGCAGTATTTT
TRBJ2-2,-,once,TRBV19,CASSIGSRSTGELFF,TGTGCCAGTAGTATAGGAAGCCGGTCAACCGGGGAGCTGTTTTTT
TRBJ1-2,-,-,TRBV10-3,CAISRAYGYTF,TGTGCCATCAGTCGAGCTTATGGCTACACCTTC
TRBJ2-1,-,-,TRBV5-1,CASSLEGAVTYNEQFF,TGCGCCAGCAGCTTGGAAGGGGCGGTAACTTACAATGAGCAGTTCTTC